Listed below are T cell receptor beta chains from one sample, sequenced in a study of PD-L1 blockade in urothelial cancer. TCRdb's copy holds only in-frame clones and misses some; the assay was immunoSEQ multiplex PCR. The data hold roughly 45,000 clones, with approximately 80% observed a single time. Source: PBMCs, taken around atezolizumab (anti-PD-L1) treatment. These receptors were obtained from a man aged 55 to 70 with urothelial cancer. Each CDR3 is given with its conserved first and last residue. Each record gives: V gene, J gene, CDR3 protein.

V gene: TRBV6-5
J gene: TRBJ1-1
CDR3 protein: CASSTGQGTRKAFF

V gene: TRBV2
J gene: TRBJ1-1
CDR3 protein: CASSEEARIAAFF

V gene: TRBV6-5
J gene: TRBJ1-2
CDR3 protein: CASSGYRGTGGYTF

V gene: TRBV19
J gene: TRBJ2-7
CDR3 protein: CASSQRQGTYEQYF

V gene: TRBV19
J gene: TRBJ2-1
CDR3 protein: CASSPAGVGNEQFF

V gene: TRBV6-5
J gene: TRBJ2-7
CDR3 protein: CASSTGTSGPLGQYF

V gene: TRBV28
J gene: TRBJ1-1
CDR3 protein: CASSQRQGRAEAFF

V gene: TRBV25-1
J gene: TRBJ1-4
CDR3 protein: CASSEFSGGGEKLFF

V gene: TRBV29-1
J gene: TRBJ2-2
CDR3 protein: CSAYTSGSSGELFF

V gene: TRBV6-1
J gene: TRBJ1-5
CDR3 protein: CASSVASHSNQPQHF

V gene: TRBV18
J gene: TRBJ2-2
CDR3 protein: CASSPPRGGTGELFF

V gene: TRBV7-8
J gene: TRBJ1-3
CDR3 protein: CASSLVGTAGNTIYF

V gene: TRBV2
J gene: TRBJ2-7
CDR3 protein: CASSGRYEQYF

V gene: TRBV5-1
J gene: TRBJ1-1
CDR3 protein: CASPPGYSEAFF

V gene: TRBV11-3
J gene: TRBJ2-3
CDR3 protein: CASSLGGRGTDTQYF

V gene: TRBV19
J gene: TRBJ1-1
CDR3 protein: CASSPGGTEAFF

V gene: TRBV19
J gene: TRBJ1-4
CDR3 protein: CASSLRQATNEKLFF

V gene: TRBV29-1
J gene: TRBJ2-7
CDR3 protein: CSVESGSYEQYF

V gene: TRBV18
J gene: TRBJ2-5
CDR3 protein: CASSPTSGSGETQYF

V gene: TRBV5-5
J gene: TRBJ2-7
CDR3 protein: CASSSDGQRYEQYF

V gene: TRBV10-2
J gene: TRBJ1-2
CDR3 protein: CASSGGGGYGYTF

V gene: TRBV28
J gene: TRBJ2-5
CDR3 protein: CASRINPLAGQETQYF

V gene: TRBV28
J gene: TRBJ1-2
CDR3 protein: CASSWTGDYRAYGYTF

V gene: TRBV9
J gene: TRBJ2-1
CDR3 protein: CASSATMGLAAGEQFF

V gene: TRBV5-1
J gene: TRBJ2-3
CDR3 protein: CASSLGTSGSTDTQYF

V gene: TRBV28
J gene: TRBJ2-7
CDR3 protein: CASSSPAVSGTYEQYF

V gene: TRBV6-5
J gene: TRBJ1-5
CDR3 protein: CASALDRYQPQHF

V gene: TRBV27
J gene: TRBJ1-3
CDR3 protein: CASRSGGGNTIYF

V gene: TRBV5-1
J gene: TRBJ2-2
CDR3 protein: CASSPQGAGTGELFF

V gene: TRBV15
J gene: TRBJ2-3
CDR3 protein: CATSSSLGGRIDTQYF

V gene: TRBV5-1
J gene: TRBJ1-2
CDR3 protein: CASSKDRGWDGYTF

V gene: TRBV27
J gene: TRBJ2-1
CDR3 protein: CASSFTGQGTNEQFF

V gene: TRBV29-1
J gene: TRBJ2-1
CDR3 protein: CSVPRTSGGRGNEQFF

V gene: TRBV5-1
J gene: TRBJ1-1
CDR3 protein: CASSLGATAVIEAFF

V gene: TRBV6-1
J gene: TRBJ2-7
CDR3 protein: CASGAENSYEQYF

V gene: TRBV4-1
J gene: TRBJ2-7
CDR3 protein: CASSPGTGINSYEQYF

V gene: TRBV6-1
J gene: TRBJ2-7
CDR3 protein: CASDITPGQVHEQYF

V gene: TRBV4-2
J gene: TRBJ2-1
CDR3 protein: CASSQVTVQGGPYNEQFF

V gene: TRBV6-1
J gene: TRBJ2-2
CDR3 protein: CASSDEVLNTGELFF

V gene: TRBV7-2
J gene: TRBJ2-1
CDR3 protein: CASILTGGSYNEQFF

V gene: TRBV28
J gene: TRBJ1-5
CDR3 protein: CASSLRTLYNQPQHF

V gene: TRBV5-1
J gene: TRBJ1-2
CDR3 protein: CASSLAPGQGIYGYTF

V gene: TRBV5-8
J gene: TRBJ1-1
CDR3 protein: CASSPTGWAEAFF

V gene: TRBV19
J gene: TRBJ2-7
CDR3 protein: CASSMGQGAYEQYF

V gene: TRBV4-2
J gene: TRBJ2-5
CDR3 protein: CASSPLAGAQETQYF